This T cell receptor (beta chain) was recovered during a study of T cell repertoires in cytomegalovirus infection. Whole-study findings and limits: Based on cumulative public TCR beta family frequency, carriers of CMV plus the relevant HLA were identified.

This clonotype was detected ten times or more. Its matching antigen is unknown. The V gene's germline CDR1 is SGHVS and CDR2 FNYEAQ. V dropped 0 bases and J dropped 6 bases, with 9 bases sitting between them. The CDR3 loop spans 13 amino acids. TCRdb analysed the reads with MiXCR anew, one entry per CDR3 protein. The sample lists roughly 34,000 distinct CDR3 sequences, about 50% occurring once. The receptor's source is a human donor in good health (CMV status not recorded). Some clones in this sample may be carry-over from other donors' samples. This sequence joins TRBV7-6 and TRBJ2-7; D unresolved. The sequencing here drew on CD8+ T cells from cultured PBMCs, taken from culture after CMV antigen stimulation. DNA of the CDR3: TGTGCCAGCAGCTTAGCGTCTGGCCGCGAGCAGTACTTC. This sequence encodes CASSLASGREQYF.